The entry below gives a single T cell receptor (beta chain) sequence along with its context. The sample is drawn from a study of blood T cell repertoires in COVID-19. About the study: Nucleic acid was either cDNA or gDNA, and it came from T cells, B-cell-depleted T cells, or PBMCs.

The protocol was immunoSEQ multiplex PCR, while the TCRdb copy is restricted to in-frame clones and leaves out a portion. There are roughly 140,000 clones in the sample; 65% to 80% occur only once, and about 4% lies in the top ten. CDR3 length equals 11 residues. Germline-derived CDR1 and CDR2 are SQVTM and ANQGSEA. The germline V and J ends were trimmed by 6 bases and 9 bases, with 12 bases remaining between them. The TCR was taken from a man between 60 and 75 years old with acute or convalescent COVID-19. Sequences were obtained from peripheral blood. The V call is TRBV29-1, the J call TRBJ2-1; tentative D call: TRBD2 (6 bases). The CDR3 coding sequence is TGCAGCGTCCCGGGGGTGGGTGAGCAGTTCTTC. Translation gives CSVPGVGEQFF.